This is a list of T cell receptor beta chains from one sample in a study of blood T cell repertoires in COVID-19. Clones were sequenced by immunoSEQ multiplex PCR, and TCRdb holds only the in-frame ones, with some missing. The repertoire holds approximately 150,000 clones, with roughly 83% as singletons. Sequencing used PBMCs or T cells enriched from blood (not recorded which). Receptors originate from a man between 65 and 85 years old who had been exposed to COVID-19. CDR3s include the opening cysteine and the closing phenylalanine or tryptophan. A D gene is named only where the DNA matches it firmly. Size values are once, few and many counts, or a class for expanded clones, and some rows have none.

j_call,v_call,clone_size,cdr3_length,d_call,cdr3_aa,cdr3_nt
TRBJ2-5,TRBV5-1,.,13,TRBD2,CASSMGGQETQYF,TGCGCCAGCTCTATGGGGGGGCAAGAGACCCAGTACTTC
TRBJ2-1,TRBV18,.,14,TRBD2,CASSPAGTRNEQFF,TGTGCCAGCTCACCGGCCGGGACTAGAAATGAGCAGTTCTTC
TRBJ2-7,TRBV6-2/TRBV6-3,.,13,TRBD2,CASSYQGLAGVDF,TGTGCCAGCAGTTACCAGGGACTAGCGGGAGTAGACTTC
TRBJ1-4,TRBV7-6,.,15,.,CASSPLALVNEKLFF,TGTGCCAGCAGCCCTTTAGCCCTGGTTAATGAAAAACTGTTTTTT
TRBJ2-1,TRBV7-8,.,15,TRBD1,CASSNRDRGNNEQFF,TGTGCCAGCAGCAACCGGGACAGGGGGAATAATGAGCAGTTCTTC
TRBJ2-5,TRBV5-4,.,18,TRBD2,CASSYVLFGLAPEETQYF,TGTGCCAGCAGCTACGTATTGTTTGGACTAGCGCCCGAAGAGACCCAGTACTTC
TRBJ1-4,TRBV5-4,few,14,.,CASSFTGRGEKLFF,TGTGCCAGCAGCTTTACCGGACGGGGAGAAAAACTGTTTTTT
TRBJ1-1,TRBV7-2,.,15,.,CASSPTGTSNTEAFF,TGTGCCAGCAGCCCTACCGGGACATCGAACACTGAAGCTTTCTTT
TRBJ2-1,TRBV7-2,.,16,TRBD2,CASSLRLAASYNEQFF,TGTGCCAGCAGCTTAAGGCTAGCGGCCTCCTACAATGAGCAGTTCTTC
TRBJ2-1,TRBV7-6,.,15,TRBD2,CASSLGLAGTNEQFF,TGTGCCAGCAGCTTAGGTCTAGCGGGGACCAATGAGCAGTTCTTC
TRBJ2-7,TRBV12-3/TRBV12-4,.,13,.,CASTLLGVHEQYF,TGTGCCAGCACTTTGTTAGGGGTCCACGAGCAGTACTTC
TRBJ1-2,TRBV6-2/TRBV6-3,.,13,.,CASSSQTNYGYTF,TGTGCCAGCAGTTCCCAGACTAACTATGGCTACACCTTC
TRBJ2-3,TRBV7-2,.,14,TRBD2,CASSDTSVSYTQYF,TGTGCCAGCAGCGATACTAGCGTTTCGTATACGCAGTATTTT
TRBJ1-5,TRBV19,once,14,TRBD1,CASTGTDSNQPQHF,TGTGCCAGTACCGGGACAGATAGCAATCAGCCCCAGCATTTT
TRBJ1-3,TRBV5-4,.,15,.,CASSLTGYSGNTIYF,TGTGCCAGCAGCTTAACAGGGTACTCTGGAAACACCATATATTTT
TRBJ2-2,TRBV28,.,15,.,CASSFGGMYTGELFF,TGTGCCAGCAGTTTTGGGGGGATGTACACCGGGGAGCTGTTTTTT
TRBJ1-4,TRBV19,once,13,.,CASSQQRGEKLFF,TGTGCCAGTAGTCAGCAGAGGGGGGAAAAACTGTTTTTT
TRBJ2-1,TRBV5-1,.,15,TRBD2,CASSFSGAAYNEQFF,TGCGCCAGCAGCTTTAGCGGGGCCGCCTACAATGAGCAGTTCTTC
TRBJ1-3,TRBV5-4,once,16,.,CASSLAGDVSGNTIYF,TGTGCCAGCAGCTTAGCAGGGGACGTCTCTGGAAACACCATATATTTT
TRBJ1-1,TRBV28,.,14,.,CASSFVQGGTEAFF,TGTGCCAGCAGTTTCGTGCAGGGCGGCACTGAAGCTTTCTTT
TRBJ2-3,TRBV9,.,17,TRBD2,CASSTHGTSGPADTQYF,TGTGCCAGCAGCACCCACGGGACTAGCGGCCCGGCAGATACGCAGTATTTT
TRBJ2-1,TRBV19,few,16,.,CASSSGDWSSYNEQFF,TGTGCCAGTAGTTCGGGGGACTGGAGCTCCTACAATGAGCAGTTCTTC
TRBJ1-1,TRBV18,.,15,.,CASSQQDRLGTEAFF,TGTGCCAGCTCACAACAAGACAGGTTAGGCACTGAAGCTTTCTTT
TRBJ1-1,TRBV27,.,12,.,CASSLGGAEAFF,TGTGCCAGCAGTTTAGGGGGGGCTGAAGCTTTCTTT
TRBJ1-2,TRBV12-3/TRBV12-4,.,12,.,CASSLSSYGYTF,TGTGCCAGCAGTCTTAGCAGTTATGGCTACACCTTC
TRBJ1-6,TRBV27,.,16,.,CASSDQLRISTSPLHF,TGTGCCAGCAGCGACCAGCTGAGGATAAGTACTTCACCCCTCCACTTT
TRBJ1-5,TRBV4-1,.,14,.,CASSQEWGQQPQHF,TGCGCCAGCAGCCAAGAATGGGGGCAACAGCCCCAGCATTTT
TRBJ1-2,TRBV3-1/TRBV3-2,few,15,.,CASSPPGLSNYGYTF,TGTGCCAGCAGCCCTCCGGGACTCAGTAACTATGGCTACACCTTC
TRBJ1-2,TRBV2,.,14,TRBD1,CASSAQHRGRGYTF,TGTGCCAGCAGTGCTCAGCACAGGGGTCGTGGCTACACCTTC
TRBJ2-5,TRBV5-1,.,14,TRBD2,CASSTSGGYGTQYF,TGCGCCAGCAGTACTAGCGGGGGTTACGGGACCCAGTACTTC
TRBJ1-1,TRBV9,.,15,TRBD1,CASSTGQGARTEAFF,TGTGCCAGCAGCACCGGACAGGGGGCGAGGACTGAAGCTTTCTTT
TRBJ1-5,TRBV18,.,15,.,CASSHLYESNQPQHF,TGTGCCAGCTCACACCTCTACGAAAGCAATCAGCCCCAGCATTTT
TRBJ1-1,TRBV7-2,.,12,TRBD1,CASSSWTGETFF,TGTGCCAGCAGCTCTTGGACAGGTGAGACTTTCTTT
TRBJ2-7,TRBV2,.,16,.,CASSARGTALGYEQYF,TGTGCCAGCAGTGCCCGCGGGACCGCCCTGGGGTACGAGCAGTACTTC
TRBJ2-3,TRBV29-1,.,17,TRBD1,CSVSDTITGGSTDTQYF,TGCAGCGTGTCGGATACTATTACAGGGGGAAGCACAGATACGCAGTATTTT
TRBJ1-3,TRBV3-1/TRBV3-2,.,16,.,CASSLGGYSGGTTIYF,TGTGCCAGCAGCCTCGGGGGGTACAGTGGTGGGACCACCATATATTTT
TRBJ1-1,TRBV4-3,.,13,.,CASSQLQGTEAFF,TGCGCCAGCAGCCAATTACAGGGAACTGAAGCTTTCTTT
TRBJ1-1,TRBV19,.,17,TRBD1,CASSSTGTGGVNTEAFF,TGTGCCAGTAGTTCTACCGGGACAGGGGGTGTGAACACTGAAGCTTTCTTT
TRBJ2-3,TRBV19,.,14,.,CASSAQAEADTQYF,TGTGCCAGTAGCGCCCAGGCCGAAGCAGATACGCAGTATTTT
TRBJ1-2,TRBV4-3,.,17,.,CASSQDSIAPIRYGYTF,TGCGCCAGCAGCCAAGATAGTATAGCTCCGATTCGATATGGCTACACCTTC
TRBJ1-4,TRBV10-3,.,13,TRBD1,CAISEQSTGELFF,TGTGCCATCAGTGAGCAAAGTACAGGGGAACTGTTTTTT
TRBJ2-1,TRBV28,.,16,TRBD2,CASSSLTSGRSVEQFF,TGTGCCAGCAGTTCCCTGACTAGCGGGAGGTCGGTTGAGCAGTTCTTC
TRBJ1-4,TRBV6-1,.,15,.,CASSDTPATNEKLFF,TGTGCCAGCAGTGACACGCCGGCAACTAATGAAAAACTGTTTTTT
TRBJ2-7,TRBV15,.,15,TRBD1,CATSSPGQGAYEQYF,TGTGCCACCAGCAGCCCAGGACAGGGGGCCTACGAGCAGTACTTC
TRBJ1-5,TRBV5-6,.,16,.,CASSLAQGQGDQPQHF,TGTGCCAGCAGCTTGGCCCAGGGGCAGGGTGATCAGCCCCAGCATTTT
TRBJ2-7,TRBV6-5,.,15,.,CASREGGANNYEQYF,TGTGCCAGCAGGGAGGGGGGGGCAAATAACTACGAGCAGTACTTC
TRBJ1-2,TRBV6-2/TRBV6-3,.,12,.,CASSDRLGGYTF,TGTGCCAGCAGCGACAGGTTAGGTGGCTACACCTTC
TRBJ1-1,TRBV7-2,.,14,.,CASSIRQGGTEAFF,TGTGCCAGCAGCATACGACAAGGGGGCACTGAAGCTTTCTTT
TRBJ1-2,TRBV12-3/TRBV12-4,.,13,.,CASTTLGAYGYTF,TGTGCCAGCACCACTCTGGGGGCTTATGGCTACACCTTC
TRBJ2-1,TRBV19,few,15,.,CASKAGQSSYNEQFF,TGTGCCAGTAAGGCGGGGCAGAGCTCCTACAATGAGCAGTTCTTC
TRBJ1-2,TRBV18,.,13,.,CASSPGHNYGYTF,TGTGCCAGCTCACCTGGCCACAACTATGGCTACACCTTC
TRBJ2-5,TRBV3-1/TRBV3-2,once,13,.,CASSQEQGGTQYF,TGTGCCAGCAGCCAAGAGCAGGGAGGGACCCAGTACTTC
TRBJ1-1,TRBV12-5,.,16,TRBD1,CASLWGNYRGDTEAFF,TGTGCTAGTCTCTGGGGCAACTACAGGGGGGACACTGAAGCTTTCTTT
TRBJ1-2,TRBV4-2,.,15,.,CASSQASRDYYGYTF,TGTGCCAGCAGCCAAGCGTCGCGTGATTACTATGGCTACACCTTC
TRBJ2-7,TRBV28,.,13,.,CASSLRQGHEQYF,TGTGCCAGCAGTTTGCGTCAGGGCCACGAGCAGTACTTC
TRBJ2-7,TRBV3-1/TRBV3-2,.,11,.,CASSLLQEQYF,TGTGCCAGCAGCCTCCTACAGGAGCAGTACTTC
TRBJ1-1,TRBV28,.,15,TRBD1,CASSLPQGAGTEAFF,TGTGCCAGCAGCCTACCGCAGGGGGCTGGCACTGAAGCTTTCTTT
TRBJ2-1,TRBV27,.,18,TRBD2,CASSLTIPGLAGYNEQFF,TGTGCCAGCAGTTTAACCATCCCGGGACTAGCGGGGTATAATGAGCAGTTCTTC
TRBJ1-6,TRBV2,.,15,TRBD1,CASSEVGQGGSPLHF,TGTGCCAGCAGTGAGGTGGGACAGGGGGGATCACCCCTCCACTTT